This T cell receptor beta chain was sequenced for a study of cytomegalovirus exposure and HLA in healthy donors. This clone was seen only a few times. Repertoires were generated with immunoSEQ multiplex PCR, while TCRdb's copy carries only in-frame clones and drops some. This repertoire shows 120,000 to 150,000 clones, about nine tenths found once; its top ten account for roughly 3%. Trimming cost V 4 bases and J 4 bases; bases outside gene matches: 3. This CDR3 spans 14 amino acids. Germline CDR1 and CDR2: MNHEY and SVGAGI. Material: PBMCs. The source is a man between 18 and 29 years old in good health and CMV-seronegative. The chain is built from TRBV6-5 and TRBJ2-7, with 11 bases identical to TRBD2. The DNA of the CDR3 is TGTGCCAGCAGTTTCGGGACTAGCGGATACGAGCAGTACTTC. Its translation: CASSFGTSGYEQYF.